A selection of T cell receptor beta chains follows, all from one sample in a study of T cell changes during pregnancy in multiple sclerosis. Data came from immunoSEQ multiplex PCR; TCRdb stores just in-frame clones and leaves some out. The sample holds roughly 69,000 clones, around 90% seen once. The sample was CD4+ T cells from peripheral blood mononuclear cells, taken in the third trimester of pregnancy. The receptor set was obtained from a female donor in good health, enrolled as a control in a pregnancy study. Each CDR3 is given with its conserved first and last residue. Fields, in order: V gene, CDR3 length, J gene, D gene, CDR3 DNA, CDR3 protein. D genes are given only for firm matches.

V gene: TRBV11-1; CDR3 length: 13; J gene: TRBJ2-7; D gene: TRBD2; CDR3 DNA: TGTGCCAGCTCAAAGCGGGACTCCTACGAGCAGTACTTC; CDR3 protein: CASSKRDSYEQYF
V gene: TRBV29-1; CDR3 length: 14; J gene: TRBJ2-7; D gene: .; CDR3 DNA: TGCAGCGTGGACCAGCGGGACACAACCTACGAGCAGTACTTC; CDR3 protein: CSVDQRDTTYEQYF
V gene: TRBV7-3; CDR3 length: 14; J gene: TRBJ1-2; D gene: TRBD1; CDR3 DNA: TGTGCCAGCAGCTCCAACAGGGGGCAGGGTGGCTACACCTTC; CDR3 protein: CASSSNRGQGGYTF
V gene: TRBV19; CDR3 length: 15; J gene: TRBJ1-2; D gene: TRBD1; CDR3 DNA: TGTGCCAGTAGTCTGGTCGGGACAGAGTTCTATGGCTACACCTTC; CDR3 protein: CASSLVGTEFYGYTF
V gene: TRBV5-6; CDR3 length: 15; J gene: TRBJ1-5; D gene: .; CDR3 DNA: TGTGCCAGCAGCTTGGGCGGGGGCATGAATCAGCCCCAGCATTTT; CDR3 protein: CASSLGGGMNQPQHF
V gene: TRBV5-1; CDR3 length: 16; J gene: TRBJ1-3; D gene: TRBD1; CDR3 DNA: TGCGCCAGCAGCCCACGGGGGACAGGGGTTGGAAACACCATATATTTT; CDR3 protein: CASSPRGTGVGNTIYF
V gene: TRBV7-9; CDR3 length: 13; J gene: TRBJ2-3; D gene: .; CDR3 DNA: TGTGCCAGCACGTTTCCGAGCACAGATACGCAGTATTTT; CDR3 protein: CASTFPSTDTQYF
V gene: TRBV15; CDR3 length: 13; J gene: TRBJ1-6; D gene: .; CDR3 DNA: TGTGCCACCAGCAGAGATCCATCTTCACCCCTCCACTTT; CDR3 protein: CATSRDPSSPLHF
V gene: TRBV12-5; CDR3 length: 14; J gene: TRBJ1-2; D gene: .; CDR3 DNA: TGTGCTAGTGGAGCTACAGGAAAAAGCTATGGCTACACCTTC; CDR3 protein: CASGATGKSYGYTF
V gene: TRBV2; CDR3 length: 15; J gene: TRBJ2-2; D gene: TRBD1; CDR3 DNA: TGTGCCAGCAGTGAAACAGACAGGGTAGTCGGGGAGCTGTTTTTT; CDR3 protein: CASSETDRVVGELFF
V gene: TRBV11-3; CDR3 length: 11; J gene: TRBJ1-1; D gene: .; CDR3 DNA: TGTGCCAGCACGAGGGATTCTGAAGCTTTCTTT; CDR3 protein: CASTRDSEAFF
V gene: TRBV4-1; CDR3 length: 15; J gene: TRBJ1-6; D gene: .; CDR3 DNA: TGCGCCAGCAGCCAAGTAATTGTATATAATTCACCCCTCCACTTT; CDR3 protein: CASSQVIVYNSPLHF
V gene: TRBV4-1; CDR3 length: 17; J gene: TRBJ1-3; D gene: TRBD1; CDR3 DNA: TGCGCCAGCAGCCAAGAACGACAGGGGGTTTTCGGAAACACCATATATTTT; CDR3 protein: CASSQERQGVFGNTIYF
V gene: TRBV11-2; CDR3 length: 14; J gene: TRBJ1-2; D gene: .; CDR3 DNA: TGTGCCAGCAGCCCAGCGGGGGGTCCTCATGGCTACACCTTC; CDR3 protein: CASSPAGGPHGYTF
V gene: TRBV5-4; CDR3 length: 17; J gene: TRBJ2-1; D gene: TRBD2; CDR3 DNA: TGTGCCAGCAGCTTGGCCCCGGCGGGGGGGACCTACAATGAGCAGTTCTTC; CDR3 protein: CASSLAPAGGTYNEQFF
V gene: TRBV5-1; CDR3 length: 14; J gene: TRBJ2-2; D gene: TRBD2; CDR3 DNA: TGCGCCAGCGGCGCGGGGGTGCACACCGGGGAGCTGTTTTTT; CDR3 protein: CASGAGVHTGELFF
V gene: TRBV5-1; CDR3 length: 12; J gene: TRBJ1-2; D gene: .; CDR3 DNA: TGCGCCAGCAGGAAAGAGGGGGTAGGCTACACCTTC; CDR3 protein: CASRKEGVGYTF
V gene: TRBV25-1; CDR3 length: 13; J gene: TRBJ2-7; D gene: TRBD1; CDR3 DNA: TGTGCCAGCAGTACCGGGACAGGCTACGAGCAGTACTTC; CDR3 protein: CASSTGTGYEQYF
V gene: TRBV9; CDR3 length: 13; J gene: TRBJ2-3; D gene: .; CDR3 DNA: TGTGCCAGTGGCCGGAACCCTAGAGATACGCAGTATTTT; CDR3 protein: CASGRNPRDTQYF
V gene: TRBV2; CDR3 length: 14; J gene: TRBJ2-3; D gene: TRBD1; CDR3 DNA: TGTGCCAGCAGTTTCGGACAGGGCGCAGATACGCAGTATTTT; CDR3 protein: CASSFGQGADTQYF